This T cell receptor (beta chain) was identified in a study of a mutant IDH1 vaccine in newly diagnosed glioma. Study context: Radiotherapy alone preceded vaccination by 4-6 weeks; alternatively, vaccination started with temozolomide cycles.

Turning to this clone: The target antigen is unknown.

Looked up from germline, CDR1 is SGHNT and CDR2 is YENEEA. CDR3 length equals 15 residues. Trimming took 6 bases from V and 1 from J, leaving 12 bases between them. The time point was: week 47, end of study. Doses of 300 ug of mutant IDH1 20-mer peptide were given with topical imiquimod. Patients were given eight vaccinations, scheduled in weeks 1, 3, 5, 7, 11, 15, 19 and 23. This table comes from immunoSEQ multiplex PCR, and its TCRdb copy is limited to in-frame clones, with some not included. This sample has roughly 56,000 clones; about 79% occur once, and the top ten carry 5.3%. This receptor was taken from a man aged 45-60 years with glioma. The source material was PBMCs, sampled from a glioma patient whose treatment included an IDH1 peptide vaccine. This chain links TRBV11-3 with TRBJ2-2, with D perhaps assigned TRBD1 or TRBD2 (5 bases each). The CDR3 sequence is CASSSGTGNTGELFF. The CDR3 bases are TGTGCCAGCAGTTCCGGGACGGGGAACACCGGGGAGCTGTTTTTT.